Following are 17 T cell receptor beta chains from one sample sequenced in a study of T cell responses to AZD1222 COVID-19 vaccine. Assay: immunoSEQ multiplex PCR; the TCRdb copy retains only in-frame clones and omits some. This table holds 90,000 to 120,000 clones, about 90% found once. This sample comprised peripheral blood, obtained on day 0 of AZD1222 vaccination. Source of these receptors: an adult in good health.

The chain joins TRBV7-2 to TRBJ1-1; TRBD1 agrees at 8 bases. CDR1 is SGHTA, CDR2 FQGNSA, per germline. Trimming cost V 2 bases and J 5 bases; bases outside gene matches: 4. The CDR3 is made up of 14 amino acids. DNA of the CDR3: TGTGCCAGCAGCTTAACAGGGGGTAGGACTGAAGCTTTCTTT. Translating gives CASSLTGGRTEAFF.

The chain carries TRBV9 and TRBJ2-5; D might be TRBD1 or TRBD2, each matching 6 bases. Trimming removed 6 bases from V and 7 bases from J, with 16 bases in between. The germline V gene encodes CDR1 SGDLS and CDR2 YYNGEE. The CDR3 has 13 residues. CDR3 sequence: CASNLEGGVTQYF. For the CDR3, the DNA is TGTGCCAGCAATTTAGAGGGGGGTGTGACCCAGTACTTC.

The chain carries TRBV2 and TRBJ2-5, with 10 bases matching TRBD2. V trimming: 2 bases; J trimming: 6 bases; junction bases outside the gene matches: 6. The CDR3 totals 15 residues. The germline V gene encodes CDR1 SNHLY and CDR2 FYNNEI. The CDR3 protein is CASSELAGEGKTQYF. CDR3 nucleotide sequence: TGTGCCAGCAGTGAACTAGCGGGGGAAGGGAAGACCCAGTACTTC.

This chain joins TRBV19 and TRBJ2-3, with TRBD2 identical over 7 bases. CDR1 and CDR2 from the germline V gene are LNHDA and SQIVND (reference sequence). Trimming took 8 bases from V and 3 from J; bases not matched to a gene: 8. CDR3 length: 14 residues. This chain's CDR3 is CASALSGPTDTQYF. The CDR3 bases are TGTGCCAGTGCCCTTAGCGGGCCAACAGATACGCAGTATTTT. The full variable domain, in which reference TRBV19 and TRBJ2-3 provide the parts outside the CDR3, is DGGITQSPKYLFRKEGQNVTLSCEQNLNHDAMYWYRQDPGQGLRLIYYSQIVNDFQKGDIAEGYSVSREKKESFPLTVTSAQKNPTAFYLCASALSGPTDTQYFGPGTRLTVL.

V and J are TRBV12-3 or TRBV12-4 and TRBJ1-1; D is unclear. The V end was cut by 3 bases, the J end by 8 bases, with 13 bases between. This CDR3 is built from 13 residues. The CDR3 DNA reads TGTGCCAGCAGTTTTATATCCCCGGAGGAAGCTTTCTTT. Amino acid sequence: CASSFISPEEAFF.

The rearrangement joins TRBV7-2 to TRBJ2-7; 10 bases fit TRBD2. CDR1 SGHTA and CDR2 FQGNSA come from the germline V gene. V lost 4 bases and J lost 4; bases outside the gene matches: 10. This CDR3 is built from 16 residues. The CDR3 protein is CASSWRTSGALYEQYF. In DNA form, the CDR3 reads TGTGCCAGCAGCTGGCGTACTAGCGGGGCTTTGTACGAGCAGTACTTC.

The chain is built from TRBV7-2 and TRBJ2-5; D is perhaps TRBD1 (6 bases). CDR1 SGHTA and CDR2 FQGNSA come from the germline V gene. There are 14 residues in the CDR3. V lost 8 bases to trimming and J lost 4 bases, with 17 bases between them. As DNA, the CDR3 is TGTGCCAGCTTCCCAGGGGACCGAGGAGAGACCCAGTACTTC. This encodes CASFPGDRGETQYF.

The chain employs TRBV4-1 and TRBJ1-6, with no clear D. CDR1 is MGHRA, CDR2 YSYEKL, per germline. Trimming pared 2 bases from V and 8 bases from J, leaving 10 bases between. The CDR3 runs 14 residues. The CDR3 sequence: CASSQTSVDSPLHF. Written as DNA, the CDR3 is TGCGCCAGCAGCCAAACGAGTGTTGATTCACCCCTCCACTTT.

The chain joins TRBV6-5 to TRBJ1-6; D is uncertain. This CDR3 is 14 amino acids long. Per the germline V gene, CDR1 is MNHEY and CDR2 is SVGAGI. V dropped 2 bases and J dropped 4 bases, with 6 bases sitting between them. The CDR3 here is CASSYAAYNSPLHF. As DNA, the CDR3 is TGTGCCAGCAGTTACGCAGCTTATAATTCACCCCTCCACTTT.

CDR3 amino acids: CASRSGLAGGIYEQFF. For the CDR3, the DNA is TGCGCCAGCAGATCCGGACTAGCGGGGGGAATTTATGAGCAGTTCTTC. The chain employs TRBV5-1 and TRBJ2-1, with 14 bases matching TRBD2. This CDR3 region has 16 residues. J was trimmed by 8 bases and V by 5 bases; bases with no gene match: 9. Looked up from germline, CDR1 is SGHRS and CDR2 is YFSETQ. The full variable domain, in which reference TRBV5-1 and TRBJ2-1 provide the parts outside the CDR3, is KAGVTQTPRYLIKTRGQQVTLSCSPISGHRSVSWYQQTPGQGLQFLFEYFSETQRNKGNFPGRFSGRQFSNSRSEMNVSTLELGDSALYLCASRSGLAGGIYEQFFGPGTRLTVL.

This chain joins TRBV5-1 and TRBJ2-3; D is unclear. The CDR3 covers 15 residues. The germline gives CDR1 SGHRS, CDR2 YFSETQ. The V gene lost 0 bases and the J gene lost 0 bases, with 8 bases spanning the gap. CDR3 loop: CASSLGGKSTDTQYF. CDR3 bases: TGCGCCAGCAGCTTGGGCGGCAAGAGCACAGATACGCAGTATTTT.

The chain has TRBV9 and TRBJ2-3, with D unresolved. The CDR3 totals 14 residues. In germline, CDR1 is SGDLS, CDR2 YYNGEE. V lost 2 bases, J lost 6 bases, and 13 bases lay in between. DNA for the CDR3: TGTGCCAGCAGCGTGGGCTCCCTGGGGGATACGCAGTATTTT. It is translated as CASSVGSLGDTQYF.

DNA for the CDR3: TGTGCCAGCAGTTTCCTCCTTTTCAGAACTAGCGGGGAGACCTACGAGCAGTACTTC. Translating gives CASSFLLFRTSGETYEQYF. The chain combines TRBV6-2 or TRBV6-3 with TRBJ2-7, with TRBD2 identical over 10 bases. This CDR3 is 19 amino acids long. J gave up 2 bases and V 4 bases, and 17 bases lay outside the gene matches. The germline V gene has CDR1 MNHEY and CDR2 SVGEGT.

This chain uses TRBV5-6 with TRBJ2-3; perhaps TRBD2 as D (5 bases). The ends were cut back, 4 bases at V and 4 bases at J, with 16 bases in the middle. The germline gives CDR1 SGHDT, CDR2 YYEEEE. CDR3 length: 15 amino acids. The CDR3 DNA sequence: TGTGCCAGCAGCCCGAATATGGGAGAGGCAGATACGCAGTATTTT. This codes for CASSPNMGEADTQYF.

J is TRBJ1-2 and V is TRBV10-1; possibly TRBD1 for D (5 bases). This CDR3 is built from 13 residues. Trimming removed 5 bases from V and 4 bases from J, with 11 bases in between. Per the germline V gene, CDR1 is WNHNN and CDR2 is SYGVQD (reference sequence). The CDR3 spells CASSHQGTYGYTF. The CDR3 DNA reads as TGCGCCAGCAGTCATCAGGGAACCTATGGCTACACCTTC.

The rearrangement uses TRBV3-1 (or the pseudogene TRBV3-2) and TRBJ1-1; D unclear. Germline V gene sequence: CDR1 LGHDT, CDR2 YNNKEL (reference sequence). Deletions cut 2 bases from V and 2 bases from J, with 9 bases between. This CDR3 spans 14 amino acids. The CDR3 DNA reads as TGTGCCAGCAGCCAACAGCAAACAAACACTGAAGCTTTCTTT. Its translation is CASSQQQTNTEAFF.

This CDR3 is CASSYANSPLHF. The CDR3 DNA sequence: TGTGCCAGCAGTTACGCTAATTCACCCCTCCACTTT. The chain couples TRBV6-2 or TRBV6-3 to TRBJ1-6; no clear D gene. The CDR3 consists of 12 residues. Looked up from germline, CDR1 is MNHEY and CDR2 is SVGEGT. Trimming removed 2 bases at V and 6 bases at J, with 2 bases between.